Listed below are T cell receptor beta chains from one sample, sequenced in a study of T cell changes during pregnancy in multiple sclerosis. Data came from immunoSEQ multiplex PCR; TCRdb stores just in-frame clones and leaves some out. The table lists tens of thousands of clones, roughly 93% of them singletons. Sequenced material: CD8+ T cells from peripheral blood mononuclear cells, taken in the second trimester of pregnancy. The receptors were sampled from a female donor with multiple sclerosis, enrolled in a pregnancy study. Both conserved end residues are part of each CDR3. Each record gives: J gene, V gene, CDR3 protein.

j_gene: TRBJ2-3; v_gene: TRBV10-2; CDR3aa: CATLDSADTQYF
j_gene: TRBJ1-2; v_gene: TRBV4-3; CDR3aa: CASSQDGDKEHGYTF
j_gene: TRBJ2-1; v_gene: TRBV27; CDR3aa: CASSPQFAGLNEQFF
j_gene: TRBJ2-7; v_gene: TRBV15; CDR3aa: CATSRARGSGYEQYF
j_gene: TRBJ2-1; v_gene: TRBV28; CDR3aa: CASSLVGQTNNNEQFF
j_gene: TRBJ2-7; v_gene: TRBV7-9; CDR3aa: CASSPPGTGPGEQYF
j_gene: TRBJ1-2; v_gene: TRBV7-2; CDR3aa: CASRGTGDYGYTF
j_gene: TRBJ1-5; v_gene: TRBV27; CDR3aa: CASSLTGNQPQHF
j_gene: TRBJ1-5; v_gene: TRBV7-2; CDR3aa: CASSWGRGINQPQHF
j_gene: TRBJ2-2; v_gene: TRBV19; CDR3aa: CASTSTQRTGELFF
j_gene: TRBJ2-5; v_gene: TRBV19; CDR3aa: CASSDLTSGIRETQYF
j_gene: TRBJ2-7; v_gene: TRBV10-1; CDR3aa: CASTLFHEQYF
j_gene: TRBJ2-2; v_gene: TRBV30; CDR3aa: CAWSPSENGELFF
j_gene: TRBJ1-1; v_gene: TRBV6-1; CDR3aa: CASSEAWGGNTEAFF
j_gene: TRBJ1-1; v_gene: TRBV7-9; CDR3aa: CASSPSGQLEAFF
j_gene: TRBJ2-7; v_gene: TRBV25-1; CDR3aa: CASSGLASGRNEQYF
j_gene: TRBJ2-5; v_gene: TRBV14; CDR3aa: CASSHGGLAGQETQYF
j_gene: TRBJ1-1; v_gene: TRBV13; CDR3aa: CASSLVGQGLNTEAFF
j_gene: TRBJ1-1; v_gene: TRBV7-3; CDR3aa: CASTLNPGSTEAFF
j_gene: TRBJ1-5; v_gene: TRBV2; CDR3aa: CASRWTGDRNQPQHF
j_gene: TRBJ2-7; v_gene: TRBV27; CDR3aa: CASSPGGANEQYF
j_gene: TRBJ2-3; v_gene: TRBV11-3; CDR3aa: CASSAGGFTDTQYF
j_gene: TRBJ2-7; v_gene: TRBV7-9; CDR3aa: CASIGQGSLGEQYF
j_gene: TRBJ2-5; v_gene: TRBV7-3; CDR3aa: CASSLSGDQETQYF
j_gene: TRBJ2-7; v_gene: TRBV11-2; CDR3aa: CASSPLLGHYEQYF
j_gene: TRBJ1-2; v_gene: TRBV5-8; CDR3aa: CASSSRMDNYGYTF
j_gene: TRBJ2-1; v_gene: TRBV7-3; CDR3aa: CASSSGLGGATEQFF
j_gene: TRBJ1-5; v_gene: TRBV6-4; CDR3aa: CASSVGAEQPQHF
j_gene: TRBJ2-1; v_gene: TRBV7-3; CDR3aa: CASSQMGGRVPYNEQFF
j_gene: TRBJ2-7; v_gene: TRBV28; CDR3aa: CASRREVSYEQYF
j_gene: TRBJ1-1; v_gene: TRBV27; CDR3aa: CASSSLEGARTEAFF
j_gene: TRBJ2-1; v_gene: TRBV6-4; CDR3aa: CASSPAGSGSVNEQFF
j_gene: TRBJ2-1; v_gene: TRBV29-1; CDR3aa: CSVVAGINEQFF
j_gene: TRBJ2-1; v_gene: TRBV2; CDR3aa: CASSGANLYEQFF
j_gene: TRBJ2-1; v_gene: TRBV6-1; CDR3aa: CAIPSGNEQFF
j_gene: TRBJ2-7; v_gene: TRBV4-1; CDR3aa: CASRHNTGATTGEQYF
j_gene: TRBJ2-1; v_gene: TRBV10-3; CDR3aa: CAISEVGEQFF
j_gene: TRBJ2-1; v_gene: TRBV4-3; CDR3aa: CASSQGGSSYNEQFF
j_gene: TRBJ1-2; v_gene: TRBV7-9; CDR3aa: CASSLVGDRRGYTF
j_gene: TRBJ2-7; v_gene: TRBV7-6; CDR3aa: CASSSTGSSYEQYF
j_gene: TRBJ2-7; v_gene: TRBV6-5; CDR3aa: CASSYRDRFYEQYF
j_gene: TRBJ2-7; v_gene: TRBV6-1; CDR3aa: CASAQSPAYEQYF